Below are 4 T cell receptor beta chains sequenced from a single sample in a study of blood T cell repertoires in COVID-19. The table came from immunoSEQ multiplex PCR; TCRdb's copy has only in-frame clones and leaves some out. The table lists 200,000 to 250,000 clones, about nine tenths of them singletons. The sample taken for sequencing was peripheral blood. The source of these receptors is a woman aged 60-75 years with acute or convalescent COVID-19.

The chain links TRBV5-1 to TRBJ1-2; TRBD1 is a possible D gene (5 bases). This CDR3 spans 15 amino acids. Germline CDR1 SGHRS, CDR2 YFSETQ. V lost 1 base to trimming and J lost 6 bases, with 16 bases between them. The CDR3, as DNA: TGCGCCAGCAGCTTGTTAACCCCGGGGGTCGATGGCTACACCTTC. Residues: CASSLLTPGVDGYTF.

V gene TRBV19 combines with J gene TRBJ2-2, with 10 bases that match TRBD1. V shed 4 bases, J shed 7 bases, and the junction held 6 bases outside the gene matches. The length of the CDR3 is 15 residues. CDR1 is LNHDA, CDR2 SQIVND, per germline (reference sequence). The CDR3 nucleotides read TGTGCCAGTAGTAAGAGGGACAGGGGTGGCGGGGAGCTGTTTTTT. This translates into CASSKRDRGGGELFF.

This chain joins TRBV19 and TRBJ1-4; D may be TRBD1 (6 bases). Looked up from germline, CDR1 is LNHDA and CDR2 is SQIVND (reference sequence). This CDR3 spans 14 amino acids. Deletions cut 5 bases from V and 1 base from J, with 8 bases between. The CDR3 is CASSYRETNEKLFF. CDR3 in DNA: TGTGCCAGTAGTTACAGGGAAACTAATGAAAAACTGTTTTTT.

The gene calls are TRBV6-6 and TRBJ1-5, with D perhaps TRBD1 (5 bases). V was pared by 7 bases and J by 3 bases, with 7 bases between. The CDR3 sequence is 12 residues long. Germline CDR1 is MNHNY and CDR2 is SVGAGI (reference sequence). The CDR3 loop is CASTGPNQPQHF. CDR3 DNA: TGTGCCAGCACAGGGCCCAATCAGCCCCAGCATTTT.